This TCR beta chain derives from a study of cytomegalovirus exposure and HLA in healthy donors. Study results and caveats: In a later analysis, at a false discovery rate of 0.05, 15,000 to 20,000 TCR beta sequences matched HLA alleles. The authors later found HLA-associated TCR beta chains more clonally expanded than equally common others. V segments that were indistinguishable, TRBV6-2 and TRBV6-3 among them, were omitted from analysis.

The PCR contained 60 Vbeta and 13 Jbeta primers. Sequenced by immunoSEQ multiplex PCR; TCRdb stores in-frame clones only, minus some. Among 100,000 to 150,000 clones listed, 81% were seen once. With respect to this clone: Its antigen remains unknown.

Germline-derived CDR1 and CDR2 are SGHTA and FQGNSA. With V trimmed by 5 bases and J by 7 bases, 7 bases remained unmatched. CDR3 length equals 14 residues. Healthy bone marrow donors supplied every sample. Material: PBMCs. The sequence was obtained from a man younger than 30 in good health and CMV-seropositive. This chain links TRBV7-2 with TRBJ1-5; 8 bases match TRBD1. The CDR3 spells CASSQGQGGQPQHF. The CDR3 DNA is TGTGCCAGCAGCCAAGGACAGGGAGGCCAGCCCCAGCATTTT.